The 8 T cell receptor beta chains listed next were all sequenced from one sample in a study of T cell repertoires in cytomegalovirus infection. TCRdb processed the reads anew with MiXCR; each CDR3 protein has one entry. The data contain around 450,000 distinct CDR3 sequences, 30% to 40% of them singletons. Sequenced material: PBMCs. These receptors were collected from a human donor in good health (CMV status not recorded). Some clones in this sample may be carry-over from other donors' samples.

The chain combines TRBV28 with TRBJ2-1; the D gene is possibly TRBD2 (6 bases). The V gene's germline CDR1 is MDHEN and CDR2 SYDVKM. Trimming pared 8 bases from V and 2 bases from J, leaving 10 bases between. The CDR3 extends over 13 amino acids. The CDR3 is CASERATYNEQFF. For the CDR3, the DNA is TGTGCCAGCGAGCGGGCCACCTACAATGAGCAGTTCTTC. Full variable domain (remainder filled in from reference TRBV28 and TRBJ2-1): DVKVTQSSRYLVKRTGEKVFLECVQDMDHENMFWYRQDPGLGLRLIYFSYDVKMKEKGDIPEGYSVSREKKERFSLILESASTNQTSMYLCASERATYNEQFFGPGTRLTVL.

V and J are TRBV6-1 and TRBJ1-2, with 7 bases fitting TRBD1. This CDR3 region has 14 residues. CDR1 is MNHNS, CDR2 SASEGT, per germline. The junction had 11 bases not matched to a gene; V was cut back by 9 bases and J by 4 bases. The CDR3 nucleotides are TGTGCCAGGGCTACTAGACAGGGAGGCTATGGCTACACCTTC. Its translation: CARATRQGGYGYTF.

The chain joins TRBV15 to TRBJ1-1, with a weak D call TRBD1 (5 bases). The CDR3 is 15 amino acids. Germline values: CDR1 LNHNV, CDR2 YYDKDF (reference sequence). The germline V and J ends were trimmed by 5 bases and 6 bases, with 19 bases remaining between them. CDR3 sequence: CATSGVDGEQAEAFF. CDR3 DNA: TGTGCCACCAGCGGAGTGGACGGCGAACAGGCTGAAGCTTTCTTT.

V and J are TRBV19 and TRBJ2-3; TRBD2 aligns across 10 bases. The trim removed 5 bases at V and 6 bases at J, leaving 2 bases unmatched. The CDR3 has 13 residues. Germline CDR1 reads LNHDA; CDR2 reads SQIVND (reference sequence). The CDR3 sequence: CASSLGLADTQYF. CDR3 in DNA: TGTGCCAGTAGTCTGGGACTAGCGGATACGCAGTATTTT.

In DNA, the CDR3 is TGTGCCAGCAGTTACGGACTAGCGGGGGATGGGGATACGCAGTATTTT. This translates into CASSYGLAGDGDTQYF. The genes are TRBV7-9 and TRBJ2-3; TRBD2 matches 13 bases. Germline CDR1 and CDR2: SEHNR and FQNEAQ (reference sequence). V gave up 6 bases and J gave up 6 bases; unmatched junction bases: 9. The CDR3 has 16 amino acids.

This clonotype has a count of ten or more. J is TRBJ2-7 and V is TRBV7-2; D gene uncertain. Trimming left V 2 bases short and J 3 bases short, with 8 bases between. The CDR3 totals 13 residues. Germline loops: CDR1 SGHTA, CDR2 FQGNSA. The DNA for the CDR3 is TGTGCCAGCAGCTTATTTGGGGACTACGAGCAGTACTTC. Translated, it gives CASSLFGDYEQYF.

In its sample, this clonotype was seen many times. The V call is TRBV7-6, the J call TRBJ1-1, with D unresolved. The CDR3 has 15 residues. Germline assignment: CDR1 SGHVS and CDR2 FNYEAQ. Trimming removed 3 bases from V and 5 bases from J, with 16 bases in between. CDR3 sequence: CASSFGGSGGTEAFF. CDR3 nucleotides: TGTGCCAGCAGCTTTGGAGGGTCGGGAGGTACTGAAGCTTTCTTT.

This clonotype showed up many times. This chain connects TRBV7-2 to TRBJ1-1, with a possible D match to TRBD1 (5 bases). Germline V gene sequence: CDR1 SGHTA, CDR2 FQGNSA. V was trimmed by 7 bases and J by 1 base, leaving 13 bases between them. There are 14 residues in the CDR3. CDR3 region: CASTPDRWNTEAFF. Written as DNA, the CDR3 is TGTGCCAGCACCCCCGACAGATGGAACACTGAAGCTTTCTTT. Looking up the rest from reference TRBV7-2 and TRBJ1-1 gives the full variable domain: GAGVSQSPSNKVTEKGKDVELRCDPISGHTALYWYRQSLGQGLEFLIYFQGNSAPDKSGLPSDRFSAERTGGSVSTLTIQRTQQEDSAVYLCASTPDRWNTEAFFGQGTRLTVV.